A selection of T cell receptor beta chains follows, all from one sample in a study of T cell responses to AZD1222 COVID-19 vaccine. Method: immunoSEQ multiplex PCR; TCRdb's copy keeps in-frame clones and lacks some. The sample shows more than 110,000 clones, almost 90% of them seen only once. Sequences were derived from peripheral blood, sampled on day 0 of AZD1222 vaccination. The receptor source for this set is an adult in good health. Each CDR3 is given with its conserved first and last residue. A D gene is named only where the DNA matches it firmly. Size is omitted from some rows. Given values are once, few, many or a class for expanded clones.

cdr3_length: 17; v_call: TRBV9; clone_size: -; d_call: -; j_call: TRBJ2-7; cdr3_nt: TGTGCCAGCAGCGTAGGTCTCTTGTCAGGGGGGCCCTACGAGCAGTACTTC; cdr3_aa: CASSVGLLSGGPYEQYF
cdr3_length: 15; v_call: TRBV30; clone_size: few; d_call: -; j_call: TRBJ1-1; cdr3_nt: TGTGCCTGGAGTGTAACCTCTAGACTGAACACTGAAGCTTTCTTT; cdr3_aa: CAWSVTSRLNTEAFF
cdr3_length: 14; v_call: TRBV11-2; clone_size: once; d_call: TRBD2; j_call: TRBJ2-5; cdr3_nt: TGTGCCAGCAGCCTCCGACTAGCGGAAGAGACCCAGTACTTC; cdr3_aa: CASSLRLAEETQYF
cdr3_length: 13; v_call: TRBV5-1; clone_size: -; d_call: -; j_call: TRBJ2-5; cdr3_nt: TGCGCCAGCAGCTTCTCGCGGGAAGAGACCCAGTACTTC; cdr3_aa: CASSFSREETQYF
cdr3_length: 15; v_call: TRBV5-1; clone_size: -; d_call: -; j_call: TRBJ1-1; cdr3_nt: TGCGCCAGCAGCTTCAGTCCAGATTATAACACTGAAGCTTTCTTT; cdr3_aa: CASSFSPDYNTEAFF
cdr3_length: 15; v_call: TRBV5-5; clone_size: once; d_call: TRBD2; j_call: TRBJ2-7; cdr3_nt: TGTGCCAGCAGCTTATTAGCGGGAGGCCGTTACGAGCAGTACTTC; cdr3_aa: CASSLLAGGRYEQYF
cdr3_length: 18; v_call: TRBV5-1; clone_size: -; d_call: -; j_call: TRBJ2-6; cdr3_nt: TGCGCCAGCAGCTTCGGAGGGCGGGTTAGCTCTGGGGCCAACGTCCTGACTTTC; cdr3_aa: CASSFGGRVSSGANVLTF
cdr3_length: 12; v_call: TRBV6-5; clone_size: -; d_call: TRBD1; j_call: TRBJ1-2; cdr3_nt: TGTGCCAGCAGCCGACAGGGAAGGGGCTACACCTTC; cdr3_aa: CASSRQGRGYTF
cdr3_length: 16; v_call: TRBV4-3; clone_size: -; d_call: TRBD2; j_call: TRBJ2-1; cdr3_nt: TGCGCCAGCAGCCAAACTAGCGGGAGGGGAGGGAATGAGCAGTTCTTC; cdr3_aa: CASSQTSGRGGNEQFF
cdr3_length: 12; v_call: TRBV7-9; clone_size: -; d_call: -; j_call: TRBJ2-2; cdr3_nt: TGTGCCACCTTAGTCAGGGCCGGGGAGCTGTTTTTT; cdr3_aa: CATLVRAGELFF
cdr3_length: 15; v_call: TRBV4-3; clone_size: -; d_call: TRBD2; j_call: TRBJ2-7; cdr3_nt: TGCGCCAGCAGCCAGCTAGCGGGAGGGCCCGGGGAGCAGTACTTC; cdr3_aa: CASSQLAGGPGEQYF
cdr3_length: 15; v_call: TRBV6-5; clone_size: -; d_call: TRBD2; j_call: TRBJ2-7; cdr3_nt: TGTGCCAGCAGTTACCGGACTAGCAGTAACTACGAGCAGTACTTC; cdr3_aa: CASSYRTSSNYEQYF
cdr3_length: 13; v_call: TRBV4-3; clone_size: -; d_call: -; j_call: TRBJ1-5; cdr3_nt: TGCGCCAGCAGCCAAGTCCCGATGTCAGGGCTGCATTTT; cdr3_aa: CASSQVPMSGLHF
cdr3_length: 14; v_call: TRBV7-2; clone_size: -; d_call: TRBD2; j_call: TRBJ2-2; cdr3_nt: TGTGCCAGCAGGCGGACTAGCGGGAACGGGGAGCTGTTTTTT; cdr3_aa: CASRRTSGNGELFF
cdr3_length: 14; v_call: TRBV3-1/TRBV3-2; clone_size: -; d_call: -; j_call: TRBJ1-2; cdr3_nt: TGTGCCAGCAGCCAAGATACGGCTCGACGTGGCTACACCTTC; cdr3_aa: CASSQDTARRGYTF
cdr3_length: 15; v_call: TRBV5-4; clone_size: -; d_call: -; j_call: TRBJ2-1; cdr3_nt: TGTGCCAGCAGCTTGGACGGAAGCTCCTACAATGAGCAGTTCTTC; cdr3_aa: CASSLDGSSYNEQFF
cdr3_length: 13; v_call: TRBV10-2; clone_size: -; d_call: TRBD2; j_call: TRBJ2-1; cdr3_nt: TGCGCCAGCAGTGAGTTGGCTAGCGGGAATCAGTTCTTC; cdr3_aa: CASSELASGNQFF
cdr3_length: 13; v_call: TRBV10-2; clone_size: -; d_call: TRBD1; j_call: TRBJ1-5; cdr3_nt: TGCGCCAGCAGCGGACAGGCCAATCAGCCCCAGCATTTT; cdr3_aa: CASSGQANQPQHF